Only a few counts were recorded for the clone carrying this TCR beta chain. The data stem from a study of blood T cells in healthy people across ages. For the second PCR, which ran for about 6 to 11 cycles, a sample-barcoded 5' primer and a J-beta primer mix were used. One entry per CDR3 protein, called by TCRdb with MiXCR from the 5' RACE reads. Counted here are a few hundred thousand distinct CDR3 sequences, roughly a quarter occurring once; the ten biggest clones make up approximately 17%. Germline-derived CDR1 and CDR2 are SGHRS and YFSETQ. Unmatched junction bases numbered 10, after V lost 5 bases and J lost 4 bases. CDR3 length: 15 amino acids.

Material for sequencing was blood. The V and J genes are TRBV5-1 and TRBJ2-7; 9 bases line up with TRBD2. The sequence derives from a woman between 65 and 79 years old in good health. CDR3 in amino acids: CASSIATSGLYEQYF. Here the CDR3 DNA reads TGCGCCAGCAGTATCGCCACTAGCGGGTTATACGAGCAGTACTTC.